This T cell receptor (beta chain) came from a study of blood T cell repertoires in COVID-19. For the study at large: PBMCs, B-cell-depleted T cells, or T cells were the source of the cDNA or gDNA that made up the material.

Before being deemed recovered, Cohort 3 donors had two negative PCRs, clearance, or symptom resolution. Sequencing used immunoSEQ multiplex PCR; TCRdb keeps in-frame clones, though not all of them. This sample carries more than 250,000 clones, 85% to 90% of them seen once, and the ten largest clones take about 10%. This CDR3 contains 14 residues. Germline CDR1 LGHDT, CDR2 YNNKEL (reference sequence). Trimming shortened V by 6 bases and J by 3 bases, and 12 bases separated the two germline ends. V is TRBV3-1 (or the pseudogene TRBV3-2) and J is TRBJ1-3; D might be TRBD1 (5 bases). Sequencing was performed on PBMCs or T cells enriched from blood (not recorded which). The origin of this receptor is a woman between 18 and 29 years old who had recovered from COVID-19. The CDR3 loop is CASSPGGFGNTIYF. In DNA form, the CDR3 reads TGTGCCAGCAGTCCGGGGGGATTTGGAAACACCATATATTTT.